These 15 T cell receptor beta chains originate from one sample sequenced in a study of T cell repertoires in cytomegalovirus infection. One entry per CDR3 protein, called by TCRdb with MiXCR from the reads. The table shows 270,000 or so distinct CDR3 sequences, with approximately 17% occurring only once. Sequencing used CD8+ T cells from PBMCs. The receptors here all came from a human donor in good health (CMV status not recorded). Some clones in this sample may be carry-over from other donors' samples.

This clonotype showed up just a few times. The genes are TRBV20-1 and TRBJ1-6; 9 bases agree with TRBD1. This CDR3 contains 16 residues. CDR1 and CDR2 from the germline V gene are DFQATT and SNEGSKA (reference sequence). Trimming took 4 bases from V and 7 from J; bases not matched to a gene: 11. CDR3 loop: CSATTRDRAVNSPLHF. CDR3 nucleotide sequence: TGCAGTGCTACAACCCGGGACAGGGCCGTGAATTCACCCCTCCACTTT.

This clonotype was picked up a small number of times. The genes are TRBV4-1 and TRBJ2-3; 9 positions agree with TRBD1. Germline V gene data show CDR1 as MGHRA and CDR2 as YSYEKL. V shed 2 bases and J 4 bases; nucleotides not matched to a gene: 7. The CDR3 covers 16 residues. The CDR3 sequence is CASSQSGTGSSDTQYF. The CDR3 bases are TGCGCCAGCAGCCAATCCGGGACAGGGAGTTCAGATACGCAGTATTTT.

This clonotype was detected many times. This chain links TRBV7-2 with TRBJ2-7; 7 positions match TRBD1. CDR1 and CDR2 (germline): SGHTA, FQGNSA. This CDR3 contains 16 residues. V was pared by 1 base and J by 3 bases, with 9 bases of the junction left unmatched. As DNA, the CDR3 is TGTGCCAGCAGCTTAGTTAAGACAGGGATGAACTACGAGCAGTACTTC. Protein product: CASSLVKTGMNYEQYF. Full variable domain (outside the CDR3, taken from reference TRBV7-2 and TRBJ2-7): GAGVSQSPSNKVTEKGKDVELRCDPISGHTALYWYRQSLGQGLEFLIYFQGNSAPDKSGLPSDRFSAERTGGSVSTLTIQRTQQEDSAVYLCASSLVKTGMNYEQYFGPGTRLTVT.

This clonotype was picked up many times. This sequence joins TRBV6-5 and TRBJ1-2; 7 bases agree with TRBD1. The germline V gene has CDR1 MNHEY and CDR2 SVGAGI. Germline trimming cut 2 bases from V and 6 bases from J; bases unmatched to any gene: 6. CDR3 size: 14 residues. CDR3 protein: CASSYATGRDGYTF. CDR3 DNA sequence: TGTGCCAGCAGTTACGCGACAGGGAGGGATGGCTACACCTTC.

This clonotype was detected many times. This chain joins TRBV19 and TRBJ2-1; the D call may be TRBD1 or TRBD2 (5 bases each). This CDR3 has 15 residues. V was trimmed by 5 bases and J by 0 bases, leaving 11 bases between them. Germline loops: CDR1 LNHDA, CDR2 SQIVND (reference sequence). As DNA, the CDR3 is TGTGCCAGTAGTCCGGGGCAGAGCTCCTACAATGAGCAGTTCTTC. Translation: CASSPGQSSYNEQFF.

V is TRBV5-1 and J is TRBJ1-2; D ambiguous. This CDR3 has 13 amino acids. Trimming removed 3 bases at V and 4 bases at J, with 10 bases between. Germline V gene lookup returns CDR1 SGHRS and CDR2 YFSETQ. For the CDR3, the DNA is TGCGCCAGCAGCTCGACTGACCCCTATGGCTACACCTTC. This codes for CASSSTDPYGYTF.

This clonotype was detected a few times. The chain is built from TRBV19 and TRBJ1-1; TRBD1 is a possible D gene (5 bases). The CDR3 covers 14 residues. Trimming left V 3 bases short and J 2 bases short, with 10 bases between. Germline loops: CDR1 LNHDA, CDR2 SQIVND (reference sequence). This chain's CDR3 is CASSILGGNTEAFF. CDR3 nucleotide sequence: TGTGCCAGTAGTATTCTCGGGGGAAACACTGAAGCTTTCTTT. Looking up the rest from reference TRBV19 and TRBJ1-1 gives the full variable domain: DGGITQSPKYLFRKEGQNVTLSCEQNLNHDAMYWYRQDPGQGLRLIYYSQIVNDFQKGDIAEGYSVSREKKESFPLTVTSAQKNPTAFYLCASSILGGNTEAFFGQGTRLTVV.

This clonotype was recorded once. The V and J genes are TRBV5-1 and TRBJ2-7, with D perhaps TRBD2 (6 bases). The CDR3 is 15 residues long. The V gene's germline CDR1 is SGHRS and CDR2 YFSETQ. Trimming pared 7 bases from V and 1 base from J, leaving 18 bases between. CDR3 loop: CASGAGTGNSYEQYF. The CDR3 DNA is TGCGCCAGCGGGGCGGGAACAGGAAATTCCTACGAGCAGTACTTC.

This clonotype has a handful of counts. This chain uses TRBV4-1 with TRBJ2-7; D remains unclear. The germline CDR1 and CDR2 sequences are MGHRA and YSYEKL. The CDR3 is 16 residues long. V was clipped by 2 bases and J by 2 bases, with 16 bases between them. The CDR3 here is CASSQTSFRAPYEQYF. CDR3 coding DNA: TGCGCCAGCAGCCAAACCTCGTTCCGGGCACCCTACGAGCAGTACTTC.

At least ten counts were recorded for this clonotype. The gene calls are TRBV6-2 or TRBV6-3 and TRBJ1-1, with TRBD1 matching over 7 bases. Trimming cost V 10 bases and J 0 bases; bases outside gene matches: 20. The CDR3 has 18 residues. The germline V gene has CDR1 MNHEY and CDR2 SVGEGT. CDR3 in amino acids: CATSYSGQPFSMNTEAFF. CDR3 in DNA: TGTGCCACCTCCTACTCGGGACAGCCATTTTCTATGAACACTGAAGCTTTCTTT.

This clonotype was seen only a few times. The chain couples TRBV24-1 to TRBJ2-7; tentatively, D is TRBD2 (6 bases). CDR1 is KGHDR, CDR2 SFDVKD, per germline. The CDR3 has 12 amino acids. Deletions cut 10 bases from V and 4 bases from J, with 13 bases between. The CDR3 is CATGGTQYEQYF. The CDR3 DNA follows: TGTGCCACAGGTGGGACTCAGTACGAGCAGTACTTC.

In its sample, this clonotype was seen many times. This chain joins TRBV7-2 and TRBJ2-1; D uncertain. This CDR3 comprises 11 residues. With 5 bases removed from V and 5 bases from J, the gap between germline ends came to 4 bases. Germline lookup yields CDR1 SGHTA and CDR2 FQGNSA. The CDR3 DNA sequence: TGTGCCAGCAGCCGCAACAATGAGCAGTTCTTC. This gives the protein CASSRNNEQFF.

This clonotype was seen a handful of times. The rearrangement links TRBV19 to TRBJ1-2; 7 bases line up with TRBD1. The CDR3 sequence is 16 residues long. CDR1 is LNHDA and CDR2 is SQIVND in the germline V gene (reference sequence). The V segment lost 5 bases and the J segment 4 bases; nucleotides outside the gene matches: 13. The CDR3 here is CASSPRTGSTAYGYTF. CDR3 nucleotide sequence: TGTGCCAGTAGTCCCAGGACAGGATCTACGGCCTATGGCTACACCTTC.

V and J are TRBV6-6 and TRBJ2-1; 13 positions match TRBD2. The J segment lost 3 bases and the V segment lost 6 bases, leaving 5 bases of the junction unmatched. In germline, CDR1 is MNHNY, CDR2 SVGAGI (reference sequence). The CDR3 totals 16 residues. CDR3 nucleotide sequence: TGTGCCAGCAGCGGACTAGCGGGGGCCATCTACAATGAGCAGTTCTTC. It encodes CASSGLAGAIYNEQFF.

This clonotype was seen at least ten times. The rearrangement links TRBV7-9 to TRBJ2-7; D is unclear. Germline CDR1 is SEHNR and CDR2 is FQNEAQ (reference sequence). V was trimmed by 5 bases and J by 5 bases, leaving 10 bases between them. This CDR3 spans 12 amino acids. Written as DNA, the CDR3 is TGTGCCAGCAGCCACAGATACGACGAGCAGTACTTC. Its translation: CASSHRYDEQYF.